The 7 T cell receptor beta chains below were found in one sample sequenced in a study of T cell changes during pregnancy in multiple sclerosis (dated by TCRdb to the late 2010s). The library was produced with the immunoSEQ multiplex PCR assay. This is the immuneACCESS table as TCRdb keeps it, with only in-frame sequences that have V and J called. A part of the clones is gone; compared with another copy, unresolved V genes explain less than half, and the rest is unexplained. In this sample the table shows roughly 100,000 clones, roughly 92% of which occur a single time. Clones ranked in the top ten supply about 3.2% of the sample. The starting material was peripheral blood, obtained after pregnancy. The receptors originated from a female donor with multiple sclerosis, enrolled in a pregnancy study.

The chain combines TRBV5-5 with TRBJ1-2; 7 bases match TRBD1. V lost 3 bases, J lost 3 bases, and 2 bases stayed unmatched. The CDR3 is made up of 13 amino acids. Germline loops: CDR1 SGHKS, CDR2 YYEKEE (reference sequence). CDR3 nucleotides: TGTGCCAGCAGCTCCCAGGGGGACTATGGCTACACCTTC. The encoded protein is CASSSQGDYGYTF.

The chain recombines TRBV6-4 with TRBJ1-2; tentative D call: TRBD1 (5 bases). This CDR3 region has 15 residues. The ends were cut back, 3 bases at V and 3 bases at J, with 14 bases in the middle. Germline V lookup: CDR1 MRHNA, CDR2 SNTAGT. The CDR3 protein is CASSDPGRGDYGYTF. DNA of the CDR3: TGTGCCAGCAGTGATCCCGGGAGGGGAGACTATGGCTACACCTTC.

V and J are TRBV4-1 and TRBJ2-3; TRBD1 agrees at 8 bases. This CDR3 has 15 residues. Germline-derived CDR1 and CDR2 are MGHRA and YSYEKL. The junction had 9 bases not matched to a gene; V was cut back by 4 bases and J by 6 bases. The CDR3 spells CASSPSGGTGDTQYF. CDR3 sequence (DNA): TGCGCCAGCAGCCCATCAGGGGGCACAGGCGATACGCAGTATTTT.

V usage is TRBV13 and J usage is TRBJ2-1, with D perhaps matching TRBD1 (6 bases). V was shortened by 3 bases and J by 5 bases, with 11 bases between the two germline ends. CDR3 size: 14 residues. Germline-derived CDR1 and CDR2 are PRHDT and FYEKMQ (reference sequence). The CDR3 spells CASSFRDKNNEQFF. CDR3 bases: TGTGCCAGCAGCTTTCGGGACAAGAACAATGAGCAGTTCTTC.

CDR3 sequence (DNA): TGCGCCAGCAGCCAAGATCTAGCTCGGGGTCGATCCAATGAGCAGTTCTTC. Amino acids: CASSQDLARGRSNEQFF. The chain combines TRBV4-1 with TRBJ2-1, with D perhaps matching TRBD2 (5 bases). Trimming took 0 bases from V and 6 from J, leaving 18 bases between them. Per the germline V gene, CDR1 is MGHRA and CDR2 is YSYEKL. This CDR3 has 17 amino acids.

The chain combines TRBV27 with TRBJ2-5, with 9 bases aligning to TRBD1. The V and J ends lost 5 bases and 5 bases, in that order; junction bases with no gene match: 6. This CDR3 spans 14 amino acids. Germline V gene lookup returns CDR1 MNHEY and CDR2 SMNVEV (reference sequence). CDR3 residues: CASSRRDRVETQYF. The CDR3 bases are TGTGCCAGCAGTCGACGGGACAGGGTGGAGACCCAGTACTTC.

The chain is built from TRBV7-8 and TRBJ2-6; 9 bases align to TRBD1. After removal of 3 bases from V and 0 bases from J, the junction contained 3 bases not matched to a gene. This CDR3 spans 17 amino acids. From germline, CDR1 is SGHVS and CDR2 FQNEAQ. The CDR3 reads CASSFGQGHSGANVLTF. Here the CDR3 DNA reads TGTGCCAGCAGCTTTGGACAGGGGCACTCTGGGGCCAACGTCCTGACTTTC.